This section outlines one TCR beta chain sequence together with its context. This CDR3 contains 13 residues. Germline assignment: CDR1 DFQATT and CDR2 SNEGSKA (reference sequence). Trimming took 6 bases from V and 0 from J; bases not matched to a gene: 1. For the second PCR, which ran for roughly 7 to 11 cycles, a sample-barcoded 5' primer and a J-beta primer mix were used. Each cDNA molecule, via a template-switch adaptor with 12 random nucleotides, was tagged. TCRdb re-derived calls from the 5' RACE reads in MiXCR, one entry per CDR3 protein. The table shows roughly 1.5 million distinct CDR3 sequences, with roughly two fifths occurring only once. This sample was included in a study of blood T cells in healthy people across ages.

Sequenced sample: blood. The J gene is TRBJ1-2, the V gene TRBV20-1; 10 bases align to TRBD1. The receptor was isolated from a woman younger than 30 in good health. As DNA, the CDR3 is TGCAGTGCGGGACAGGGGCCTAACTATGGCTACACCTTC. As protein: CSAGQGPNYGYTF.